These 28 T cell receptor beta chains came from one sample sequenced in a study of beta chain features in type 1 diabetes (dated by TCRdb to between 2017 and 2018). Broader findings and caveats from the paper: In all four CD4+ subsets, TCRB CDR3 length was moderately but significantly shorter in type 1 diabetes patients.

These receptors' targets are unknown. The library was generated by the immunoSEQ multiplex PCR assay. The High Capacity cDNA Reverse Transcription Kit was used to reverse transcribe all of the isolated RNA, meaning that expressed TCRB transcripts were what got sequenced. TCRdb mirrors the immuneACCESS table, restricted to in-frame sequences. Some clones are absent from its copies; in checked studies, under half trace to an unresolved V gene, and the reason for the others is unknown. The sample yields 300,000 to 350,000 clones; roughly 13% were counted once. The ten top clones hold 0.015% of the sample. The sample consisted of naive CD4+ T cells from blood. The intended sense of this specimen's cell subset or site label: true naive CD4+ T cells. These receptor sequences come from a woman younger than 30 with type 1 diabetes.

The chain uses TRBV5-4 and TRBJ2-5, with a tentative D call TRBD2 (6 bases). Trimming shortened V by 2 bases and J by 2 bases, and 13 bases separated the two germline ends. The CDR3 contains 15 residues. From germline, CDR1 is SGHNT and CDR2 YYREEE (reference sequence). This chain's CDR3 is CASSLSGREQETQYF. In DNA form, the CDR3 reads TGTGCCAGCAGCTTATCCGGGAGAGAACAAGAGACCCAGTACTTC.

Only a few counts were recorded for this clone. The V and J genes are TRBV5-1 and TRBJ2-5; the match to TRBD2 covers 7 bases. The V and J ends lost 0 bases and 4 bases, in that order; junction bases with no gene match: 6. This CDR3 is built from 15 residues. Germline values: CDR1 SGHRS, CDR2 YFSETQ. Here the CDR3 DNA reads TGCGCCAGCAGCTTGGAGGCTAGCGGTGGAGAGACCCAGTACTTC. Its protein product is CASSLEASGGETQYF.

The chain employs TRBV4-3 and TRBJ1-4, with 10 bases identical to TRBD1. This CDR3 is 18 amino acids long. Germline loops: CDR1 LGHNA, CDR2 YSLEER. The junction had 12 bases not matched to a gene; V was cut back by 0 bases and J by 8 bases. The CDR3 is CASSQEPRVGTGEEKLFF. The DNA for the CDR3 is TGCGCCAGCAGCCAAGAACCGCGGGTCGGGACAGGGGAAGAAAAACTGTTTTTT.

The CDR3 spells CASSSGTGWYNEQFF. CDR3 nucleotide sequence: TGTGCCAGCAGTTCCGGGACAGGGTGGTATAATGAGCAGTTCTTC. The chain uses TRBV28 and TRBJ2-1; 9 positions match TRBD1. The J segment lost 7 bases and the V segment lost 4 bases, leaving 8 bases of the junction unmatched. Germline values: CDR1 MDHEN, CDR2 SYDVKM. CDR3 length equals 15 residues.

This clone has a handful of counts. V usage is TRBV7-2 and J usage is TRBJ1-1; the match to TRBD1 covers 7 bases. CDR3 length: 14 residues. Per germline, CDR1 SGHTA and CDR2 FQGNSA. Unmatched junction bases numbered 4, after V lost 5 bases and J lost 1 base. The CDR3 nucleotides are TGTGCCAGCAGCCCAGGGACAGAGAACACTGAAGCTTTCTTT. This translates into CASSPGTENTEAFF.

V is TRBV7-9 and J is TRBJ2-2, with TRBD1 matching 9 bases. Germline trimming cut 8 bases from V and 6 bases from J; bases unmatched to any gene: 10. Germline lookup yields CDR1 SEHNR and CDR2 FQNEAQ (reference sequence). This CDR3 contains 15 residues. The CDR3 here is CASSSGQGRSGELFF. CDR3 nucleotides: TGTGCCAGCTCCTCGGGACAGGGTCGTTCCGGGGAGCTGTTTTTT.

The rearrangement joins TRBV25-1 to TRBJ1-3; TRBD1 matches 7 bases. The CDR3 has 17 residues. Germline values: CDR1 MGHDK, CDR2 SYGVNS. Germline trimming cut 4 bases from V and 4 bases from J; bases unmatched to any gene: 13. The CDR3: CASSARTGPPLGNTIYF. Here the CDR3 DNA reads TGTGCCAGCAGTGCCCGGACAGGACCCCCTTTAGGAAACACCATATATTTT.

This sequence joins TRBV7-9 and TRBJ1-5; 9 bases are a match to TRBD1. The CDR3 runs to 17 residues. The V segment lost 2 bases and the J segment 4 bases; nucleotides outside the gene matches: 9. The V gene's germline CDR1 is SEHNR and CDR2 FQNEAQ (reference sequence). CDR3 sequence: CASSLNPGTGMNQPQHF. The CDR3 DNA follows: TGTGCCAGCAGCTTAAACCCCGGGACAGGGATGAATCAGCCCCAGCATTTT. The full variable domain, completed using reference TRBV7-9 and TRBJ1-5, is DTGVSQNPRHKITKRGQNVTFRCDPISEHNRLYWYRQTLGQGPEFLTYFQNEAQLEKSRLLSDRFSAERPKGSFSTLEIQRTEQGDSAMYLCASSLNPGTGMNQPQHFGDGTRLSIL.

A few counts support this clone. This chain joins TRBV29-1 and TRBJ2-2; no firm D call. CDR1 is SQVTM and CDR2 is ANQGSEA in the germline V gene. There are 12 residues in the CDR3. The V end was cut by 6 bases, the J end by 5 bases, with 10 bases between. The CDR3: CSVYAKTGELFF. The CDR3 DNA reads as TGCAGCGTCTATGCTAAAACCGGGGAGCTGTTTTTT.

The chain is built from TRBV5-1 and TRBJ2-5, with 7 nucleotides matching TRBD2. CDR1 and CDR2 (germline): SGHRS, YFSETQ. V trimming: 4 bases; J trimming: 1 base; junction bases outside the gene matches: 4. The CDR3 has 14 amino acids. In nucleotides, the CDR3 is TGCGCCAGCAGCCCTAGCGGCCCCCAAGAGACCCAGTACTTC. Protein: CASSPSGPQETQYF.

This sequence joins TRBV11-3 and TRBJ2-1, with D perhaps matching TRBD2 (6 bases). Per germline, CDR1 SGHNT and CDR2 YENEEA. The CDR3 extends over 14 amino acids. The V gene lost 0 bases and the J gene lost 5 bases, with 8 bases spanning the gap. The CDR3 sequence is CASSLEGGDNEQFF. As DNA, the CDR3 is TGTGCCAGCAGCTTAGAAGGCGGGGACAATGAGCAGTTCTTC.

The chain has TRBV7-2 and TRBJ2-7; D unresolved. This CDR3 is 13 amino acids long. Germline V gives CDR1 SGHTA, CDR2 FQGNSA. V was shortened by 0 bases and J by 7 bases, with 10 bases between the two germline ends. This chain's CDR3 is CASSLARAGEQYV. The CDR3 region has the DNA TGTGCCAGCAGCTTAGCCCGCGCCGGGGAGCAGTACGTC.

About this clone itself: The same CDR3 is also encoded by other DNA sequences in this sample. The rearrangement uses TRBV5-1 and TRBJ2-3, with D uncertain. In germline, CDR1 is SGHRS, CDR2 YFSETQ. Trimming stripped 0 bases from V and 5 bases from J, with 4 bases between. This CDR3 is 12 amino acids long. In DNA, the CDR3 is TGCGCCAGCAGCTTGGACGGAGATACGCAGTATTTT. Translated: CASSLDGDTQYF.

The chain carries TRBV6-6 and TRBJ2-1; D might be TRBD1 (5 bases). V was clipped by 7 bases and J by 5 bases, with 15 bases between them. The V gene's germline CDR1 is MNHNY and CDR2 SVGAGI (reference sequence). CDR3 length: 14 amino acids. The CDR3, as DNA: TGTGCCAGCACCCTGGGGCAGTCCAACAATGAGCAGTTCTTC. This encodes CASTLGQSNNEQFF.

This clone appeared a few times. The chain uses TRBV18 and TRBJ1-1; tentative D call: TRBD1 (5 bases). With 2 bases removed from V and 1 base from J, the gap between germline ends came to 8 bases. Germline CDR1 KGHSH, CDR2 LQKENI. The CDR3 sequence is 14 residues long. CDR3 amino acids: CASSPGATNTEAFF. The CDR3 nucleotides are TGTGCCAGCTCACCAGGGGCTACGAACACTGAAGCTTTCTTT.

The chain has TRBV27 and TRBJ2-3; no reliable D call. The germline V and J ends were trimmed by 5 bases and 0 bases, with 9 bases remaining between them. From germline, CDR1 is MNHEY and CDR2 SMNVEV (reference sequence). The CDR3 sequence is 14 residues long. CDR3: CASSPLSSTDTQYF. CDR3 nucleotides: TGTGCCAGCAGTCCCCTATCTAGCACAGATACGCAGTATTTT.

This clone has more than one count but fewer than ten. This chain joins TRBV15 and TRBJ2-7, with 9 bases identical to TRBD2. CDR1 is LNHNV and CDR2 is YYDKDF in the germline V gene (reference sequence). V gave up 0 bases and J gave up 2 bases; unmatched junction bases: 5. The length of the CDR3 is 16 residues. This CDR3 is CATSRDLTSGTYEQYV. The CDR3 DNA follows: TGTGCCACCAGCAGAGATCTGACTAGCGGTACCTACGAGCAGTACGTC.

In its sample, this clone was seen a few times. The chain couples TRBV19 to TRBJ1-1; 9 bases match TRBD1. Germline V gene lookup returns CDR1 LNHDA and CDR2 SQIVND (reference sequence). This CDR3 region has 16 residues. V lost 4 bases, J lost 2 bases, and 8 bases stayed unmatched. This chain's CDR3 is CASSNQPGQGNTEAFF. CDR3 DNA sequence: TGTGCCAGTAGTAACCAACCGGGACAGGGAAACACTGAAGCTTTCTTT.

This clone has a handful of counts. CDR3 amino acids: CASSPSGSTDTQYF. The DNA of the CDR3 is TGTGCCAGCAGCCCTAGCGGTAGCACAGATACGCAGTATTTT. The chain employs TRBV4-2 and TRBJ2-3; 7 bases fit TRBD2. The CDR3 is made up of 14 amino acids. V trimming: 4 bases; J trimming: 0 bases; junction bases outside the gene matches: 1. Looked up from germline, CDR1 is LGHNA and CDR2 is YNFKEQ.

This clone has a handful of counts. The rearrangement joins TRBV2 to TRBJ1-5; D might be TRBD1 (6 bases). The ends were cut back, 5 bases at V and 2 bases at J, with 10 bases in the middle. The CDR3 runs to 14 residues. Germline V CDR1 and CDR2: SNHLY, FYNNEI. CDR3: CASSQDSRNQPQHF. The CDR3 region has the DNA TGTGCCAGCAGTCAGGACAGCCGCAATCAGCCCCAGCATTTT.

The chain links TRBV6-5 to TRBJ2-6; D is perhaps TRBD1 (6 bases). The CDR3 is made up of 15 amino acids. Trimming shortened V by 2 bases and J by 4 bases, and 9 bases separated the two germline ends. Germline V gene lookup returns CDR1 MNHEY and CDR2 SVGAGI. For the CDR3, the DNA is TGTGCCAGCAGTTACAGGGGGAAAGGGGCCAACGTCCTGACTTTC. Its translation: CASSYRGKGANVLTF.

The CDR3 sequence: CASSEYPWEGRDEQFF. Here the CDR3 DNA reads TGTGCCAGCAGTGAATACCCCTGGGAGGGGCGGGATGAGCAGTTCTTC. The chain combines TRBV25-1 with TRBJ2-1; 7 nucleotides line up with TRBD2. V lost 0 bases, J lost 8 bases, and 10 bases stayed unmatched. Germline V gives CDR1 MGHDK, CDR2 SYGVNS. The CDR3 runs 16 residues.

J is TRBJ2-3 and V is TRBV9; 8 bases agree with TRBD2. This CDR3 region has 15 residues. The V gene's germline CDR1 is SGDLS and CDR2 YYNGEE. After removal of 3 bases from V and 1 base from J, the junction contained 4 bases not matched to a gene. CDR3 in DNA: TGTGCCAGCAGCGCCCCGGGACTAGGCACAGATACGCAGTATTTT. Translation gives CASSAPGLGTDTQYF.

This clone was counted only a few times. This chain uses TRBV12-5 with TRBJ1-3; D not certain. Germline V gene lookup returns CDR1 LGHNT and CDR2 FRNRAP. Trimming stripped 7 bases from V and 2 bases from J, with 18 bases between. The CDR3 has 16 residues. The CDR3 bases are TGTGCTAGTGTGCCCATCCCGGGAGTTCCTGGAAACACCATATATTTT. Encoded protein: CASVPIPGVPGNTIYF. Variable domain in full (rest from reference TRBV12-5 and TRBJ1-3): DARVTQTPRHKVTEMGQEVTMRCQPILGHNTVFWYRQTMMQGLELLAYFRNRAPLDDSGMPKDRFSAEMPDATLATLKIQPSEPRDSAVYFCASVPIPGVPGNTIYFGEGSWLTVV.

The chain couples TRBV4-2 to TRBJ2-1; 7 bases map to TRBD1. Trimming at V came to 0 bases and at J to 7 bases, leaving 12 bases not matched to a gene. This CDR3 spans 17 amino acids. The germline gives CDR1 LGHNA, CDR2 YNFKEQ. The CDR3 is CASSQDLRGLMGNEQFF. Written as DNA, the CDR3 is TGTGCCAGCAGCCAAGATTTGAGGGGGCTGATGGGGAATGAGCAGTTCTTC.

V gene TRBV7-9 combines with J gene TRBJ2-7, with D possibly matching TRBD1 (6 bases). The V end lost 5 bases, the J end lost 6 bases, and 11 bases lay between the germline ends. The germline V gene encodes CDR1 SEHNR and CDR2 FQNEAQ (reference sequence). CDR3 length: 12 residues. CDR3 in amino acids: CASSRAGVEQYF. The CDR3 DNA sequence: TGTGCCAGCAGCCGGGCAGGGGTCGAGCAGTACTTC. The whole variable domain, remainder taken from reference TRBV7-9 and TRBJ2-7, is DTGVSQNPRHKITKRGQNVTFRCDPISEHNRLYWYRQTLGQGPEFLTYFQNEAQLEKSRLLSDRFSAERPKGSFSTLEIQRTEQGDSAMYLCASSRAGVEQYFGPGTRLTVT.

V is TRBV19 and J is TRBJ2-2; 8 bases align to TRBD1. There are 16 residues in the CDR3. CDR1 is LNHDA and CDR2 is SQIVND in the germline V gene (reference sequence). The trim removed 5 bases at V and 0 bases at J, leaving 5 bases unmatched. CDR3 nucleotide sequence: TGTGCCAGTAGTGGGGACAGGAAAACGAACACCGGGGAGCTGTTTTTT. This translates into CASSGDRKTNTGELFF.

The rearrangement joins TRBV7-8 to TRBJ1-5; 7 bases match TRBD1. This CDR3 has 14 residues. V shed 5 bases and J 1 base; nucleotides not matched to a gene: 2. Germline V gene sequence: CDR1 SGHVS, CDR2 FQNEAQ. The CDR3: CASSLQGSNQPQHF. Here the CDR3 DNA reads TGTGCCAGCAGCCTACAGGGGAGCAATCAGCCCCAGCATTTT. Using reference TRBV7-8 and TRBJ1-5 for the parts outside the CDR3, the full variable domain is GAGVSQSPRYKVAKRGQDVALRCDPISGHVSLFWYQQALGQGPEFLTYFQNEAQLDKSGLPSDRFFAERPEGSVSTLKIQRTQQEDSAVYLCASSLQGSNQPQHFGDGTRLSIL.